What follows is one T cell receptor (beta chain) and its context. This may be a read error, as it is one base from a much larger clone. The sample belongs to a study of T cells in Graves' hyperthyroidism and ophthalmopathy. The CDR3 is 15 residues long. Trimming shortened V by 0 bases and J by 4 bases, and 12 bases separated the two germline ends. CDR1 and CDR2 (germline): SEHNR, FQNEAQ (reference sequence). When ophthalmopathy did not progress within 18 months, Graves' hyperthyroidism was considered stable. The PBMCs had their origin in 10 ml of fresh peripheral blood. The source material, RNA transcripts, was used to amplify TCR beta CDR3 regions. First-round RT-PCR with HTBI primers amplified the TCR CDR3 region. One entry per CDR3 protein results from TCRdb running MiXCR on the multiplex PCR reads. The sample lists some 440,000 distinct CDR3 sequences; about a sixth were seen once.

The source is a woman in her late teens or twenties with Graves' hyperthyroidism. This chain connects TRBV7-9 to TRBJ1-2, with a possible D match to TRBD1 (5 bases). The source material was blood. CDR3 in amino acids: CASSLAKAGIYGYTF. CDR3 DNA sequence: TGTGCCAGCAGCTTAGCCAAGGCAGGGATCTATGGCTACACCTTC.